This T cell receptor beta chain appears in the sequencing data of a study of CD8 T cells in Susac syndrome. Germline CDR1 reads SEHNR; CDR2 reads FQNEAQ (reference sequence). There are 15 residues in the CDR3. V was pared by 5 bases and J by 2 bases, with 15 bases between. Random hexamers served to reverse transcribe roughly 0.5 to 1 ug RNA. The authors amplified TCR beta CDR3 across 54 Vbeta and 13 Jbeta using immunoSEQ multiplex PCR. A single record per CDR3 protein comes from TCRdb applying MiXCR to the immunoSEQ multiplex PCR reads. This table has about 120,000 distinct CDR3 sequences, roughly 94% appearing once. The control group consisted of healthy donors matched for age and sex.

The sample taken for sequencing was CD4+ T cells from PBMCs. V gene TRBV7-9 combines with J gene TRBJ1-1; no firm D call. The sequence derives from a human donor in good health. The CDR3: CASSLLPTGNTEAFF. The CDR3 DNA reads TGTGCCAGCAGCCTACTTCCGACGGGAAACACTGAAGCTTTCTTT.